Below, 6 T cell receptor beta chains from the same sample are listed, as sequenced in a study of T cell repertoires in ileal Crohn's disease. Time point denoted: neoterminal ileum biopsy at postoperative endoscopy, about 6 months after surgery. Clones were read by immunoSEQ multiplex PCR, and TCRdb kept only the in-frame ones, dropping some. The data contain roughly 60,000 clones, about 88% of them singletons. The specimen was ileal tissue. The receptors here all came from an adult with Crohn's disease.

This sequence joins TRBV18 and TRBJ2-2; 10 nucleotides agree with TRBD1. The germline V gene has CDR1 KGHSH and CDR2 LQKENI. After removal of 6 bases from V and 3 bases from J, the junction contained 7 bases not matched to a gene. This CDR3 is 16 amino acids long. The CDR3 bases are TGTGCCAGCTCCCCGACAGGGGGCCTCGACACCGGGGAGCTGTTTTTT. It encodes CASSPTGGLDTGELFF.

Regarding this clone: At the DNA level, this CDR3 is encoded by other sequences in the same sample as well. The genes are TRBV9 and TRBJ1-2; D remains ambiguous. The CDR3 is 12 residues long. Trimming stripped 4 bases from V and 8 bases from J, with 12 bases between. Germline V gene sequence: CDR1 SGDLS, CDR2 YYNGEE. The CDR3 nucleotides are TGTGCCAGCAGCCCCCGCGGAGAAGGCTACACCTTC. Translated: CASSPRGEGYTF.

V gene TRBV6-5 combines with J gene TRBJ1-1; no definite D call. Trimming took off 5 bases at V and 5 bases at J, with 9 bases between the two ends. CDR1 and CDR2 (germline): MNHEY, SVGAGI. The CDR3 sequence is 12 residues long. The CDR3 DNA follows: TGTGCCAGCAGTGTCGCGGGGACTGAAGCTTTCTTT. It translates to CASSVAGTEAFF.

CDR3 protein: CAIRQGFSQPQHF. For the CDR3, the DNA is TGTGCCATCAGGCAGGGGTTTAGTCAGCCCCAGCATTTT. The chain joins TRBV10-3 to TRBJ1-5, with a possible D match to TRBD1 (6 bases). CDR1 ENHRY and CDR2 SYGVKD come from the germline V gene. CDR3 length: 13 residues. V shed 6 bases and J shed 6 bases, with 12 bases lying between them.

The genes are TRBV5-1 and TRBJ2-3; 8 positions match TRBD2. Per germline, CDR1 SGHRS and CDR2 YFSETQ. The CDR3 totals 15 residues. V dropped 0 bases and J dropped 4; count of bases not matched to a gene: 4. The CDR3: CASSLAGGTPDTQYF. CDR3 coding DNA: TGCGCCAGCAGCTTGGCGGGGGGGACCCCAGATACGCAGTATTTT.

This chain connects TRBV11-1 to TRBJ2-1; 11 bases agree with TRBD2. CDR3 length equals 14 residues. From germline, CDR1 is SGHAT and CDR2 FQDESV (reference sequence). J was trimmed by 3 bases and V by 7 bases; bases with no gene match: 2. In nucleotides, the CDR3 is TGTGCCAGCAATAGCGGGAGGGGCTACAATGAGCAGTTCTTC. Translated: CASNSGRGYNEQFF.